This record covers a single TCR beta chain. The antigen is not known. The CDR3 extends over 15 amino acids. CDR1 PRHDT and CDR2 FYEKMQ come from the germline V gene (reference sequence). Trimming cost V 3 bases and J 2 bases; bases outside gene matches: 7. This sample is part of a study of T cells in localized non-small cell lung cancer. Study-wide findings and caveats: Because researchers sequenced only one region of the tumor, heterogeneity is still possible.

Method: immunoSEQ multiplex PCR; TCRdb's copy keeps in-frame clones and lacks some. The sample has some 80,000 clones, 70% to 90% seen once. This sequence originates from a man aged 35 to 69 with stage I lung adenocarcinoma. The V gene is TRBV13, the J gene TRBJ2-7; 7 bases are a match to TRBD2. The sample here was peripheral blood, taken before any cancer treatment. CDR3 region: CASSFRGAGTYEQYF. CDR3 nucleotides: TGTGCCAGCAGCTTTAGGGGAGCGGGGACCTACGAGCAGTACTTC.